The 27 T cell receptor beta chains below were found in one sample sequenced in a study of T cells after yellow fever vaccination. MiXCR, applied by TCRdb to the 5' RACE reads, yields one record per CDR3 protein. The table lists some 550,000 distinct CDR3 sequences, 15% to 20% of them singletons. The specimen comprised PBMCs, sampled 15 days after the yellow fever booster vaccination. All receptors derive from a young man who received the YFV17D yellow fever vaccine.

The gene calls are TRBV29-1 and TRBJ2-5; possibly TRBD2 for D (5 bases). Germline V gene lookup returns CDR1 SQVTM and CDR2 ANQGSEA. V lost 5 bases to trimming and J lost 1 base, with 11 bases between them. The CDR3 loop spans 13 amino acids. The CDR3 is CSVIGVGQETQYF. The CDR3 DNA is TGCAGCGTTATCGGGGTGGGCCAAGAGACCCAGTACTTC. The full variable domain, its missing parts supplied by reference TRBV29-1 and TRBJ2-5, is SAVISQKPSRDICQRGTSLTIQCQVDSQVTMMFWYRQQPGQSLTLIATANQGSEATYESGFVIDKFPISRPNLTFSTLTVSNMSPEDSSIYLCSVIGVGQETQYFGPGTRLLVL.

V usage is TRBV12-3 or TRBV12-4 and J usage is TRBJ2-3, with D possibly called TRBD1 or TRBD2 (5 bases each). The CDR3 is made up of 18 amino acids. V dropped 3 bases and J dropped 0 bases, with 19 bases sitting between them. CDR3 in DNA: TGTGCCAGCAGTTTCAGGGTGCGGGCAGAAGCTAGCACAGATACGCAGTATTTT. It is translated as CASSFRVRAEASTDTQYF.

Only a few counts were recorded for this clonotype. The chain employs TRBV3-1 and TRBJ2-3; D not resolved. Germline V lookup: CDR1 LGHDT, CDR2 YNNKEL (reference sequence). CDR3 length equals 14 residues. V was pared by 3 bases and J by 7 bases, with 14 bases between. The CDR3 DNA reads as TGTGCCAGCAGCCAGAATCGAGACATGAATACGCAGTATTTT. Translation: CASSQNRDMNTQYF.

This clonotype was seen more than once but under ten times. This sequence joins TRBV6-2 or TRBV6-3 and TRBJ2-1; TRBD2 might be the D (5 bases). Trimming pared 1 base from V and 1 base from J, leaving 8 bases between. There are 15 residues in the CDR3. Per germline, CDR1 MNHEY and CDR2 SVGEGT. The CDR3 sequence is CASSYWGESYNEQFF. The CDR3 DNA is TGTGCCAGCAGTTACTGGGGAGAGTCCTACAATGAGCAGTTCTTC.

This clonotype has just a few counts. The rearrangement links TRBV3-1 to TRBJ2-4; 7 positions match TRBD2. Germline lookup yields CDR1 LGHDT and CDR2 YNNKEL (reference sequence). There are 17 residues in the CDR3. Trimming cost V 2 bases and J 6 bases; bases outside gene matches: 13. The DNA of the CDR3 is TGTGCCAGCAGCCAACACCCGCCGGGTAGCGGGCTAAACATTCAGTACTTC. It codes for CASSQHPPGSGLNIQYF.

The table lists this clonotype with a few counts. The chain joins TRBV10-2 to TRBJ1-5; TRBD1 matches at 8 bases. Trimming at V came to 4 bases and at J to 7 bases, leaving 6 bases not matched to a gene. Germline V gives CDR1 WSHSY, CDR2 SAAADI. The CDR3 has 14 amino acids. For the CDR3, the DNA is TGCGCCAGCAGTGGGACAGGGTCAGGGCAGCCCCAGCATTTT. Protein product: CASSGTGSGQPQHF.

This chain joins TRBV4-3 and TRBJ2-7; D gene unclear. Germline values: CDR1 LGHNA, CDR2 YSLEER. There are 14 residues in the CDR3. V was pared by 4 bases and J by 2 bases, with 12 bases between. The CDR3 spells CASSRDGTAYEQYF. In DNA, the CDR3 is TGCGCCAGCAGCCGCGACGGTACGGCCTACGAGCAGTACTTC.

The chain employs TRBV19 and TRBJ2-3; D gene unclear. The CDR3 is made up of 13 amino acids. Trimming removed 4 bases at V and 2 bases at J, with 7 bases between. Per germline, CDR1 LNHDA and CDR2 SQIVND (reference sequence). CDR3 amino acids: CASSKGLTDTQYF. The DNA for the CDR3 is TGTGCCAGTAGTAAAGGTCTCACAGATACGCAGTATTTT.

The table lists this clonotype with a few counts. The chain has TRBV28 and TRBJ2-1; TRBD2 might be the D (5 bases). Trimming took 5 bases from V and 6 from J, leaving 14 bases between them. Germline CDR1 is MDHEN and CDR2 is SYDVKM. The CDR3 spans 14 residues. CDR3 protein: CASSKRLLGNEQFF. CDR3 in DNA: TGTGCCAGCAGTAAGCGGCTCTTAGGCAATGAGCAGTTCTTC.

The chain recombines TRBV5-6 with TRBJ2-1, with TRBD2 identical over 10 bases. CDR3 length equals 15 residues. Germline V gives CDR1 SGHDT, CDR2 YYEEEE. V was clipped by 0 bases and J by 10 bases; unmatched bases: 7. The CDR3 is CASSLGGLAVLEQFF. CDR3 DNA: TGTGCCAGCAGCTTGGGAGGACTAGCGGTCCTCGAGCAGTTCTTC.

V gene TRBV4-2 combines with J gene TRBJ2-4; 11 bases align to TRBD1. V was clipped by 4 bases and J by 8 bases; unmatched bases: 22. The CDR3 loop spans 20 amino acids. Germline-derived CDR1 and CDR2 are LGHNA and YNFKEQ. As DNA, the CDR3 is TGTGCCAGCAGCCCCTACTGGGGGACAGGGGGGGTTAAGGGTACGGACATTCAGTACTTC. Translating it yields CASSPYWGTGGVKGTDIQYF.

The chain employs TRBV10-1 and TRBJ2-2; the D is unclear. The CDR3 extends over 13 amino acids. Germline CDR1 WNHNN, CDR2 SYGVQD (reference sequence). V lost 8 bases and J 1 base, leaving 8 bases between the germline ends. Here the CDR3 DNA reads TGCGCCAGCTCCGAGTGGAACACCGGGGAGCTGTTTTTT. Translating gives CASSEWNTGELFF.

The V gene is TRBV20-1, the J gene TRBJ2-1; possibly TRBD2 for D (6 bases). The germline V and J ends were trimmed by 3 bases and 10 bases, with 16 bases remaining between them. Germline CDR1 is DFQATT and CDR2 is SNEGSKA (reference sequence). The CDR3 is 13 residues long. The DNA of the CDR3 is TGCAGTGCTAGGGGACTCGGCGGCGGGGAGCAGTTCTTC. This encodes CSARGLGGGEQFF.

V and J are TRBV7-2 and TRBJ1-5; D unresolved. Per germline, CDR1 SGHTA and CDR2 FQGNSA. The V gene lost 1 base and the J gene lost 3 bases, with 7 bases spanning the gap. There are 14 residues in the CDR3. In DNA, the CDR3 is TGTGCCAGCAGCTTAGTGCAGCACAATCAGCCCCAGCATTTT. It codes for CASSLVQHNQPQHF.

The chain is built from TRBV12-3 or TRBV12-4 and TRBJ2-5; TRBD2 matches at 9 bases. The CDR3 is 15 residues long. The ends lost 8 bases at V and 5 bases at J; junction bases unmatched: 12. This CDR3 is CASAFSSGKGETQYF. The CDR3 bases are TGTGCCAGCGCCTTTTCTAGCGGGAAGGGGGAGACCCAGTACTTC.

This clonotype was detected a few times. V gene TRBV6-2 or TRBV6-3 combines with J gene TRBJ2-7, with D hard to call. Looked up from germline, CDR1 is MNHEY and CDR2 is SVGEGT. Trimming stripped 2 bases from V and 3 bases from J, with 11 bases between. CDR3 length: 14 amino acids. CDR3 nucleotides: TGTGCCAGCAGTTACGGTGGCTCAAACTACGAGCAGTACTTC. Translated: CASSYGGSNYEQYF.

The rearrangement joins TRBV6-2 or TRBV6-3 to TRBJ2-5, with D possibly called TRBD1 or TRBD2 (5 bases each). Deletions cut 5 bases from V and 4 bases from J, with 14 bases between. This CDR3 contains 14 residues. The germline gives CDR1 MNHEY, CDR2 SVGEGT. As DNA, the CDR3 is TGTGCCAGCAGTAGACCCGGGACGGCAGAGACCCAGTACTTC. This codes for CASSRPGTAETQYF.

This clonotype was detected many times. The J gene is TRBJ2-4, the V gene TRBV20-1; no clear D. The germline V gene has CDR1 DFQATT and CDR2 SNEGSKA (reference sequence). The CDR3 sequence is 15 residues long. V lost 0 bases, J lost 1 base, and 10 bases lay in between. The CDR3 sequence is CSARDPALAKNIQYF. CDR3 DNA sequence: TGCAGTGCTAGAGATCCAGCGCTCGCCAAAAACATTCAGTACTTC.

The chain links TRBV28 to TRBJ2-7, with D unresolved. Germline V gene sequence: CDR1 MDHEN, CDR2 SYDVKM. The V end was cut by 5 bases, the J end by 5 bases, with 10 bases between. The CDR3 runs to 12 residues. As DNA, the CDR3 is TGTGCCAGCAGTACCGTCGGAGACGAGCAGTACTTC. Its translation is CASSTVGDEQYF.

The J gene is TRBJ1-6, the V gene TRBV5-5, with D perhaps TRBD1 (5 bases). The CDR3 consists of 14 residues. From germline, CDR1 is SGHKS and CDR2 YYEKEE (reference sequence). Trimming removed 4 bases from V and 8 bases from J, with 13 bases in between. The CDR3 loop is CASSRQYGDSPLHF. Here the CDR3 DNA reads TGTGCCAGCAGCCGACAGTACGGGGATTCACCCCTCCACTTT.

J is TRBJ1-4 and V is TRBV12-3 or TRBV12-4; D unresolved. The CDR3 extends over 15 amino acids. Trimming took off 5 bases at V and 6 bases at J, with 16 bases between the two ends. CDR3: CASSQGLLEDEKLFF. The DNA for the CDR3 is TGTGCCAGCAGTCAAGGACTGTTAGAAGATGAAAAACTGTTTTTT.

This clonotype was seen at least ten times. The V and J genes are TRBV20-1 and TRBJ2-2; 7 nucleotides agree with TRBD2. The CDR3 contains 13 residues. Germline V gives CDR1 DFQATT, CDR2 SNEGSKA (reference sequence). The J segment lost 4 bases and the V segment lost 6 bases, leaving 5 bases of the junction unmatched. The CDR3 DNA follows: TGCAGTGCCAGACTAGCCCCCACCGGGGAGCTGTTTTTT. It yields the protein CSARLAPTGELFF.

This sequence joins TRBV11-2 and TRBJ2-1, with no clear D. The germline CDR1 and CDR2 sequences are SGHAT and FQNNGV. The CDR3 has 13 amino acids. Deletions cut 2 bases from V and 14 bases from J, with 16 bases between. CDR3 coding DNA: TGTGCCAGCAGCTTATGGGAAAGGCAAAGGGAGTTCTTC. Translating gives CASSLWERQREFF.

The chain has TRBV9 and TRBJ2-5; no clear D. The CDR3 runs 14 residues. With 0 bases removed from V and 5 bases from J, the gap between germline ends came to 11 bases. CDR1 is SGDLS, CDR2 YYNGEE, per germline. The CDR3 nucleotides read TGTGCCAGCAGCGTAGCAGTAGTGGAGGAGACCCAGTACTTC. Residues: CASSVAVVEETQYF.

This chain connects TRBV7-2 to TRBJ2-7, with TRBD1 as a possible D gene (6 bases). Per the germline V gene, CDR1 is SGHTA and CDR2 is FQGNSA. This CDR3 is 15 amino acids long. The ends were cut back, 2 bases at V and 3 bases at J, with 14 bases in the middle. The CDR3 nucleotides read TGTGCCAGCAGCTTACTTGCCAGGGGCAGCTACGAGCAGTACTTC. It specifies CASSLLARGSYEQYF.

The chain links TRBV10-3 to TRBJ1-1; no definite D call. The CDR3 has 12 residues. Trimming removed 3 bases at V and 10 bases at J, with 12 bases between. Germline lookup yields CDR1 ENHRY and CDR2 SYGVKD. This CDR3 reads CAISDLGSGAFF. CDR3 nucleotide sequence: TGTGCCATCAGTGACCTTGGGAGTGGAGCTTTCTTT.

The sample holds a few counts of this clonotype. The chain recombines TRBV6-5 with TRBJ1-1; D gene ambiguous. Trimming left V 2 bases short and J 5 bases short, with 9 bases between. The CDR3 has 13 amino acids. Germline V gene lookup returns CDR1 MNHEY and CDR2 SVGAGI. The CDR3 loop reads CASSYRRDTEAFF. The DNA for the CDR3 is TGTGCCAGCAGTTACCGTAGGGATACTGAAGCTTTCTTT.